Described below is a single TCR beta chain sequence and its context. The antigen remains unidentified. The sample originates from a study of T cell clonotyping in hematopoietic cell transplantation. General study points: After transplant, recipient diversity fell while pathologically expanded clonotypes grew through day 180.

Generated by immunoSEQ multiplex PCR, the TCRdb table keeps only in-frame clones and is missing some. The data show 16,000 or so clones, with 93% seen just once and approximately 1.8% held by the top ten. Germline loops: CDR1 MNHNS, CDR2 SASEGT. The CDR3 sequence is 13 residues long. Trimming took 7 bases from V and 4 from J, leaving 13 bases between them. Time point given: recipient sample about 28 days before transplant, after cytoreduction. The TCR sequence derives from a man aged 18 to 30 with biphenotypic leukemia. Some clones in this sample may be carry-over from other donors' samples. This chain connects TRBV6-1 to TRBJ1-2, with D perhaps TRBD1 (6 bases). Specimen: peripheral blood mononuclear cells, collected before stem cell transplant. The CDR3 DNA reads TGTGCCAGCAAGGATCAGGGGCCCTATGGCTACACCTTC. This sequence encodes CASKDQGPYGYTF.